This note documents a single TCR beta chain sequence. As handled by the study authors: Using reference gene primer amplification, nucleated cell counts were estimated. The assay was immunoSEQ multiplex PCR, and TCRdb's table has in-frame clones only and misses some. V and J calls and clone size follow that table, whereas D and trimming were derived from the DNA. The top ten clones hold 5% to 8% of a sample with about 190,000 clones, around nine tenths of them seen once. This entry comes from a study of blood T cell repertoires in COVID-19. Overall study: Material from acute and convalescent COVID-19 was sourced from the United States, Italy and Spain.

The CDR3 loop spans 13 amino acids. V lost 6 bases and J lost 0, with 6 bases in between. Germline V lookup: CDR1 LNHDA, CDR2 SQIVND (reference sequence). The receptor was isolated from a woman between 35 and 50 years old who had recovered from COVID-19. This chain uses TRBV19 with TRBJ2-1; D remains ambiguous. Material: peripheral blood. The CDR3 protein is CASRAYSYNEQFF. CDR3 coding DNA: TGTGCCAGTAGGGCATACTCCTACAATGAGCAGTTCTTC.